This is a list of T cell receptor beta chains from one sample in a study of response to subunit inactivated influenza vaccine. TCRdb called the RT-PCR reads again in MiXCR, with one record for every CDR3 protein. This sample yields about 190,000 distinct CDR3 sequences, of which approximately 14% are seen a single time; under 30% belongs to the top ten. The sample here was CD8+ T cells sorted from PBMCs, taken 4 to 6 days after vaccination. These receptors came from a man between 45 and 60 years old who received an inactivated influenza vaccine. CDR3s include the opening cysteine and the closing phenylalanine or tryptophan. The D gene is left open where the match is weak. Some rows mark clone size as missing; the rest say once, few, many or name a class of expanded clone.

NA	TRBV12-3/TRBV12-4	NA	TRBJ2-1	CASRISNNEQFF	TGTGCCAGCCGAATTTCCAACAATGAGCAGTTCTTC
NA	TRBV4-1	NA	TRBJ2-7	CASSPEPRGSLRYEQYF	TGCGCCAGCAGCCCCGAACCCCGGGGCAGTCTGAGGTACGAGCAGTACTTC
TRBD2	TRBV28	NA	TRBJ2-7	CASSLPAGRRAYEQYF	TGTGCCAGCAGTTTACCAGCGGGGAGGAGGGCGTACGAGCAGTACTTC
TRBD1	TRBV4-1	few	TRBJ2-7	CASSQGRGPGNYEQYF	TGCGCCAGCAGCCAAGGCAGGGGGCCAGGGAACTACGAGCAGTACTTC
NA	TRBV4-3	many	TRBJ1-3	CASSQDVWSSGNTIYF	TGCGCCAGCAGCCAAGATGTATGGAGCTCTGGAAACACCATATATTTT
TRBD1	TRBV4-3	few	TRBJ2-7	CASSQAQGAGYEQYF	TGCGCCAGCAGCCAAGCGCAGGGGGCAGGTTACGAGCAGTACTTC
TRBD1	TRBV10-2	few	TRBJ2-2	CASSDPGGTGELFF	TGCGCCAGCAGTGATCCAGGGGGCACCGGGGAGCTGTTTTTT
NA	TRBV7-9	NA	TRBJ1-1	CATHRDRTDTEAFF	TGTGCCACCCACCGGGACCGGACCGACACTGAAGCTTTCTTT
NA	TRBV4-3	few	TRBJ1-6	CASSSKLTQVGVNSPLHF	TGCGCCAGCAGCTCTAAATTGACCCAGGTGGGAGTTAATTCACCCCTCCACTTT
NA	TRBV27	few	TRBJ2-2	CASSLYGMAYNTGELFF	TGTGCCAGCAGTTTATACGGGATGGCTTATAACACCGGGGAGCTGTTTTTT